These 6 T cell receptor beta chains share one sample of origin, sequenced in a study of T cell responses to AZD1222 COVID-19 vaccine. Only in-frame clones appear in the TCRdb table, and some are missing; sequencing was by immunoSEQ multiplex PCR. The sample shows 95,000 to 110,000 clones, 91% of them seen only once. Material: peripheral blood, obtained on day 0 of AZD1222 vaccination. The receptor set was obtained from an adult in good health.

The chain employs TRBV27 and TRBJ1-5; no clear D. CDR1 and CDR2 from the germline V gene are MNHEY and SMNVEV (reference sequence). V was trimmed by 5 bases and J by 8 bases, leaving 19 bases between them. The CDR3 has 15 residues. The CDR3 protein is CASSKMGLAGEPQHF. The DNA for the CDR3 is TGTGCCAGCAGTAAGATGGGCCTCGCTGGCGAGCCCCAGCATTTT.

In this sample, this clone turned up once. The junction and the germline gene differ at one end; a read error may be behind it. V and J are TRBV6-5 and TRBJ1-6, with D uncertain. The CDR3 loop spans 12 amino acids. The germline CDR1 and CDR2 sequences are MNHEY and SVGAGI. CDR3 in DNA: TGTGCCTGCAGAGGTACCAATTCACCCCTCCACTTT. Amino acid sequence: CACRGTNSPLHF.

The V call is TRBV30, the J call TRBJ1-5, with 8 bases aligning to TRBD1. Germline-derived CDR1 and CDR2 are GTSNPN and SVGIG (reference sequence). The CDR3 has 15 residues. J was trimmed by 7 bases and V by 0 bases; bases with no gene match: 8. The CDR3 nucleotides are TGTGCCTGGAGTGTGGCCCCAGGGGGCATCCAGCCCCAGCATTTT. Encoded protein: CAWSVAPGGIQPQHF.

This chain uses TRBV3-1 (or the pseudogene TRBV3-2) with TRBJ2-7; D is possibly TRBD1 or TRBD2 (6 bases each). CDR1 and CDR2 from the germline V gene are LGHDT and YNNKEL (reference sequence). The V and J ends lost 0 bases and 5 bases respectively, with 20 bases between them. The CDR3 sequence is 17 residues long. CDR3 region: CASSQEGPGAPRNEQYF. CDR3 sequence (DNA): TGTGCCAGCAGCCAAGAGGGCCCGGGGGCTCCCAGGAACGAGCAGTACTTC.

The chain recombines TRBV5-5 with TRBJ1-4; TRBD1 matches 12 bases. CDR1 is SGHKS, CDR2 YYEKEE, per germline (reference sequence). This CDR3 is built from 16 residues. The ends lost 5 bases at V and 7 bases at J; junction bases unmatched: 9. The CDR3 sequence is CASRWGQGAYGEKLFF. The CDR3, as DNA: TGTGCCAGCAGGTGGGGACAGGGGGCCTATGGTGAAAAACTGTTTTTT.

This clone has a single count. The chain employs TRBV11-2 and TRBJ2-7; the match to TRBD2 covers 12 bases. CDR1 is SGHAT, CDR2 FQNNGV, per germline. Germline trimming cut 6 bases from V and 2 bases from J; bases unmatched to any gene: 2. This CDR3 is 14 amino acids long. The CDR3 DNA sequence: TGTGCCAGCAGGGGACTAGCGGGTCCCTACGAGCAGTACTTC. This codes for CASRGLAGPYEQYF.